This T cell receptor (beta chain) was identified in a study of blood T cell repertoires in COVID-19. Overall study: Donors in the United States, Italy and Spain gave samples during acute or convalescent COVID-19. T cells, B-cell-depleted T cells, or PBMCs provided the cDNA or gDNA that served as material.

Worth noting for this clone: A much bigger clone sits one base away, suggesting this may be a read error.

After removal of 4 bases from V and 5 bases from J, the junction contained 4 bases not matched to a gene. The length of the CDR3 is 13 residues. Germline CDR1 is SGHTS and CDR2 is YDEGEE. Clones were sequenced by immunoSEQ multiplex PCR, and TCRdb holds only the in-frame ones, with some missing. The table lists over 400,000 clones, 86% of them singletons, with almost 1.5% in the top ten. This clonotype originated in a woman in her 30s with active or convalescent COVID-19. The genes are TRBV5-8 and TRBJ1-1; 8 nucleotides line up with TRBD1. Specimen: peripheral blood. The CDR3 DNA follows: TGTGCCAGCAGCCAAGACAGGGGAACTGAAGCTTTCTTT. Residues: CASSQDRGTEAFF.